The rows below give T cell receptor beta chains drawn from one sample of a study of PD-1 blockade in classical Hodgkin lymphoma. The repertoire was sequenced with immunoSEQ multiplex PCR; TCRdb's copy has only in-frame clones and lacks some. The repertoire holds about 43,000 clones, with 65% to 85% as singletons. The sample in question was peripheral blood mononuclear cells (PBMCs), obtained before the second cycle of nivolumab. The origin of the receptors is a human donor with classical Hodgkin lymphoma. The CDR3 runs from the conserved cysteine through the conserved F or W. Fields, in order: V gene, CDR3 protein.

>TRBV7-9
CASTTAGAYEQYF
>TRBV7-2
CASSSPTLYTYTF
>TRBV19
CASSIVGDTQYF
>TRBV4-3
CASSHYGIAGQETQYF
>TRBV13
CASSFGTENTEAFF
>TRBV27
CASSPSGGDTSYEQYF
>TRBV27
CASSGGGGGPSPLHF
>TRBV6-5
CASINRDADTQYF
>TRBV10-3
CAISRQSTDTQYF
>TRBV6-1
CASSGSDRVGFTTYEQYF
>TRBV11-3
CASSWGLGTDTQYF
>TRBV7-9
CASSFEDGEQYF
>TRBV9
CASSDDRGRTYGYTF
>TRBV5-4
CASSYRDRGRGEQYF
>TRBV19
CASARGNSPLHF
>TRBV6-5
CASSFDRDYEQYF
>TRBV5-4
CASSLRQSANTGELFF
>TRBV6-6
CASSYTEDEQYF
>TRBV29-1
CSVLGGSVTGELFF
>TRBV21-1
CASSETTGQGEGGGNTEAFF
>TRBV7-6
CASSSGGGGGYTF
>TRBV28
CASSLDILGTEAFF
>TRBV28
CASSLSVQGTGELFF
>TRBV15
CATSRDRGYTF
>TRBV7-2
CASRLGGSSGANVLTF
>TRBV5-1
CASSDSSYEQYF
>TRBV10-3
CAIGDRDRGGDEQFF
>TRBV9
CASSVGLAGAKSYEQYF
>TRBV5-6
CASSLGLSQETQYF